This TCR beta chain was found in a study of T cell clonotyping in hematopoietic cell transplantation. J was trimmed by 1 base and V by 4 bases; bases with no gene match: 5. The CDR3 is 14 residues long. CDR1 is SGDLS, CDR2 YYNGEE, per germline. Study-wide points: At the given depth, recipient repertoires were over 95% de novo clonotypes. CD4 and CD8 repertoire contributions could not be separated without sorting. Recipient TCR diversity dropped after transplant; expanded clonotypes rose from day 30 to 180.

Details on this clone: Its antigen is not known.

Clones were read by immunoSEQ multiplex PCR, and TCRdb kept only the in-frame ones, dropping some. The table has 15,000 to 20,000 clones, 80% to 90% seen once. This receptor was identified in a woman aged 40 to 55 in good health. Some clones in this sample may be carry-over from other donors' samples. The sequenced sample consisted of peripheral blood mononuclear cells. The rearrangement uses TRBV9 and TRBJ2-7; 7 bases map to TRBD1. The CDR3 DNA sequence: TGTGCCAGCAGCAAAGGGACAGAGTCCTACGAGCAGTACTTC. Translated, it gives CASSKGTESYEQYF.